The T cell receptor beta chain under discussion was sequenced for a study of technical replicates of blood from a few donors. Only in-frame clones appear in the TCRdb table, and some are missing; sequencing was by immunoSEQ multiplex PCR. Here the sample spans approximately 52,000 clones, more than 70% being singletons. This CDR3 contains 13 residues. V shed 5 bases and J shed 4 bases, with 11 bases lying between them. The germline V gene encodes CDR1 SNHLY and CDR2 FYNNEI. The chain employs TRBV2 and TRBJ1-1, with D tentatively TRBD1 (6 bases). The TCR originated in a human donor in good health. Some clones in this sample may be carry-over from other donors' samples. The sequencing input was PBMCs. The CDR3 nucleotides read TGTGCCAGCAGTACAGGGTTTTTCACTGAAGCTTTCTTT. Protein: CASSTGFFTEAFF.